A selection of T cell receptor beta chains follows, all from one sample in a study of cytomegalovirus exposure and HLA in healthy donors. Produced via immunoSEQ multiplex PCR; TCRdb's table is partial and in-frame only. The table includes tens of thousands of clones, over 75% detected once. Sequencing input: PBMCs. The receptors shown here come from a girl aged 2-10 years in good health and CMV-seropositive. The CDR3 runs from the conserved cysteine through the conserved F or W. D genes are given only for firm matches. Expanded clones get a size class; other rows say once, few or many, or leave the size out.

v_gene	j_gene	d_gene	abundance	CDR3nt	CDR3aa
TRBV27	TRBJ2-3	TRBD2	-	TGTGCCAGCAGTTTATTCGGACTAGCGAGGGATACGCAGTATTTT	CASSLFGLARDTQYF
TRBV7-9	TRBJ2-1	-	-	TGTGCCAGCAGTCTTTCCGGGTATGAGCAGTTCTTC	CASSLSGYEQFF
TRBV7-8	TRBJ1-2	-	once	TGTGCCAGCAGCTTAGCAGTGATAACAGGGCCGTCTGGCTACACCTTC	CASSLAVITGPSGYTF
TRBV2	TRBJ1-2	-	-	TGTGCCAGCAGTGCGACCCAGGTCCATGGCTACACCTTC	CASSATQVHGYTF
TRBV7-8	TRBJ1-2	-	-	TGTGCCAGCAGCTTAGTGTCAAGACAGCCTTATGGCTACACCTTC	CASSLVSRQPYGYTF
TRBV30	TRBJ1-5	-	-	TGTGCCTGGAGTGTAAAGGAGAATCAGCCCCAGCATTTT	CAWSVKENQPQHF
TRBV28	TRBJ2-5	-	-	TGTGCCAGCAGTTTACCGGGTCGGGAGACCCAGTACTTC	CASSLPGRETQYF
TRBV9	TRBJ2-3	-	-	TGTGCCAGCAGCGTAGGTGAGGGGGGCACAGATACGCAGTATTTT	CASSVGEGGTDTQYF
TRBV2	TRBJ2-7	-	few	TGTGCCAGCAGTGAAGTAGGCGGGCGGGACGAGCAGTACTTC	CASSEVGGRDEQYF
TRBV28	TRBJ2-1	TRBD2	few	TGTGCCAGCACCATAGGCCCTAGCGGGGGCAATGAGCAGTTCTTC	CASTIGPSGGNEQFF
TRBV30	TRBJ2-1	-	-	TGTGCCTGGAGTGGGGACACGGCTGGGAATGAGCAGTTCTTC	CAWSGDTAGNEQFF
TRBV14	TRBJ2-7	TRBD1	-	TGTGCCAGCAGCGACAGGGTTATCCACGAGCAGTACTTC	CASSDRVIHEQYF
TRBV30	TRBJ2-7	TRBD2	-	TGTGCCTGGAGTGGGGCTAGCGGGGCGGGGGGCGAGCAGTACTTC	CAWSGASGAGGEQYF
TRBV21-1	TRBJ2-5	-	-	TGTGTTCTCAGGCGGGCGGGACCCCCCTGGACCCAGTACTTC	CVLRRAGPPWTQYF
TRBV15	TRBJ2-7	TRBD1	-	TGTGCCACCAGCAGAGATCTGGGACAGGGCTACGAGCAGTACTTC	CATSRDLGQGYEQYF
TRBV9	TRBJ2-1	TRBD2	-	TGTGCCAGCAGCGAATTAGCGGGAGGGCCAAGAGAGCAGTTCTTC	CASSELAGGPREQFF
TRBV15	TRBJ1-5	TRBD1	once	TGTGCCACCAGCAGAGATCGGGGACAGGGGAGGCCCCAGCATTTT	CATSRDRGQGRPQHF
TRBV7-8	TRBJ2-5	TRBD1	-	TGTGCCAGCAGCTCGACGGACAGGGTACAAGAGACCCAGTACTTC	CASSSTDRVQETQYF
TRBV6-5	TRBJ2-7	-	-	TGTGCCAGCAGTTCCGATGGTGGGTGGGGACACTACGAGCAGTACTTC	CASSSDGGWGHYEQYF
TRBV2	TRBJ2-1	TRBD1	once	TGTGCCAGCTTAAACCAGGGGGCCGGAGGGGAGCAGTTCTTC	CASLNQGAGGEQFF
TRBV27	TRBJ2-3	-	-	TGTGCCAGCAGCTCGGGACACCCCACAGATACGCAGTATTTT	CASSSGHPTDTQYF
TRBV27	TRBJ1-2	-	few	TGTGCCAGCAGTTTATCGATGAGCTATGGCTACACCTTC	CASSLSMSYGYTF
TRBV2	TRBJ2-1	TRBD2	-	TGTGCCAGCAGTGTTGACCTAGCGGGAGGGCGTCGGGAGCAGTTCTTC	CASSVDLAGGRREQFF
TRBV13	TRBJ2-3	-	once	TGTGCCAGCAGCTTGACTCAGGGTGAGTCAGATACGCAGTATTTT	CASSLTQGESDTQYF
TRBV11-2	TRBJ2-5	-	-	TGTGCCAGCAGCGTCTCGCAAGAGACCCAGTACTTC	CASSVSQETQYF
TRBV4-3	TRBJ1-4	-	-	TGCGCCAGCAGCCAAGTGGGGGCCTGGGGCAATGTTCTGTTTTTT	CASSQVGAWGNVLFF
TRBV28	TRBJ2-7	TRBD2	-	TGTGCCAGCAGTTCCCTAGCGGGAGAGTACGAGCAGTACTTC	CASSSLAGEYEQYF
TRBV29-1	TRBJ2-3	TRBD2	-	TGCAGCGCCCGGCGGGGGGGCACAGATACGCAGTATTTT	CSARRGGTDTQYF